A single T cell receptor (beta chain) is shown here with its context. The antigen this receptor binds is unknown. Base quality data are lacking; no much larger clone is found one base away. Library preparation was by the immunoSEQ multiplex PCR assay. About 9.9 x 10^4 TCR templates per sample were assayed by the deep sequencing platform. Genomic DNA extracted from sorted T cells was used for TCRbeta CDR3 sequencing. The paper's data handling went like this. The R programming language was used for clonal analysis of TCRbeta CDR3 data. Unstimulated samples were compared with post-reaction CFSE-low samples to define alloreactive CD4+ and CD8+ clones. Alloreactive CD4+ clones were assigned to regulatory or non-regulatory origin by matching sequences to sorted unstimulated Treg and non-Treg repertoires. This immuneACCESS table, as held by TCRdb, lists in-frame sequences with V and J called but not all clones. Of the missing ones, under half trace to an unresolved V gene in checked studies; the others have no known cause. V and J calls and clone size are as listed in that table; D and trimming were resolved from the DNA. Recorded for this sample are roughly 92,000 clones; roughly 94% of them occurred a single time. The top ten hold roughly 0.29% of the sample.

These data are taken from a study of siplizumab effects on memory and regulatory T cells (dated by TCRdb to 2018 to 2020). About the study as a whole: The study examined how the anti-CD2 antibody siplizumab affects alloreactive T-cell subsets in allogeneic mixed lymphocyte reactions built from human PBMCs.

Findings and caveats that apply to the study as a whole: A naive or memory phenotype could not be assigned to roughly 80-97% of proliferating CD4+ or CD8+ clones. Whether proliferating Tregs from siplizumab cultures actually had suppressive function was not functionally confirmed. The cumulative frequency of alloreactive sequences that could be traced back to unstimulated CD4+ memory T cells was significantly reduced by siplizumab. Sequences below about 10^-5 frequency were poorly captured, so only a minor fraction of alloreactive clones could be mapped to unstimulated subsets. Of the alloreactive CD4+ clones that could be mapped, the Treg-derived share averaged around 70% with siplizumab compared with about 27% in control reactions. Compared with memory T cells, unstimulated naive T cells appeared more diverse, and naive cells seemed to make a substantial contribution to the alloresponse.

Sorted unstimulated T cells and proliferating T cells recovered from mixed lymphocyte reactions were subjected to TCRbeta CDR3 sequencing. Fresh whole blood from approximately 9 HLA-typed healthy donors was used to isolate PBMCs. To map where alloreactive clones came from, CD4+ non-regulatory T cells in the unstimulated state were FACS-sorted. Germline trimming: 3 bases from V, 4 bases from J; junction bases outside gene matches: 8. The germline V gene supplies CDR1 SGHRS and CDR2 YFSETQ. From cysteine to phenylalanine, the CDR3 is 15 amino acids long. Of the read, only the CDR3 DNA is kept; its 45 bases are in frame from base 1.

The sequence derives from a human donor in good health. This receptor chain uses TRBV5-1 and TRBJ2-7, with TRBD1 matching 9 junction bases. Sequencing was performed on non-Treg CD4+ T cells sorted from blood. In the paper's terms, the cell subset or site label means: FACS-sorted unstimulated CD4+ non-regulatory T cells. The DNA reads TGCGCCAGCAGCTGGGAGCGGACAGGGGTATACGAGCAGTACTTC. Translated, this gives CASSWERTGVYEQYF.